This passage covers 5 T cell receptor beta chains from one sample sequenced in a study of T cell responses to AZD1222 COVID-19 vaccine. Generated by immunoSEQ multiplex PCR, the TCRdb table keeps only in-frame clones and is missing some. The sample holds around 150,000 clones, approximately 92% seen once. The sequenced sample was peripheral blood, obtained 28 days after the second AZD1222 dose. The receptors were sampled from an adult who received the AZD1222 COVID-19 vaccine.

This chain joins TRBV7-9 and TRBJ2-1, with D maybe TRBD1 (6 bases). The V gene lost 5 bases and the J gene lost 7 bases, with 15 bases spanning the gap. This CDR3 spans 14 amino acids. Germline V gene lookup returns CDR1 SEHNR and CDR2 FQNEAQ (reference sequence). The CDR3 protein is CASSQGNVLNEQFF. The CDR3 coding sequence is TGTGCCAGCAGCCAGGGGAACGTGCTAAATGAGCAGTTCTTC.

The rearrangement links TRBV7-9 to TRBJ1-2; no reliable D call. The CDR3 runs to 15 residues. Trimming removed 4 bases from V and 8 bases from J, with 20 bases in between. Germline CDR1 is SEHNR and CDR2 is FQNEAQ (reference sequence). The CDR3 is CASSYKLGKGEGYTF. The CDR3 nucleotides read TGTGCCAGCAGCTACAAACTGGGAAAGGGCGAAGGCTACACCTTC.

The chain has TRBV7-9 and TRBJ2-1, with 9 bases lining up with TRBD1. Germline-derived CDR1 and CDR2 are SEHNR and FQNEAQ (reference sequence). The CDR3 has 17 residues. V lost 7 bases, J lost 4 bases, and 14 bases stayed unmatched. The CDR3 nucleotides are TGTGCCAGCACCCCGCCGGTGGCGGGACAGGGTTACAATGAGCAGTTCTTC. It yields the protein CASTPPVAGQGYNEQFF.

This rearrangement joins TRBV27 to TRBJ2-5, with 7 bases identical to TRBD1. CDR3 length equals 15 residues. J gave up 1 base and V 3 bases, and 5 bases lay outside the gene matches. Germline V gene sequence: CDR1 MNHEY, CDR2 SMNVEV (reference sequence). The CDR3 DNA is TGTGCCAGCAGTTTTCTCGGACAGGCCCAAGAGACCCAGTACTTC. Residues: CASSFLGQAQETQYF.

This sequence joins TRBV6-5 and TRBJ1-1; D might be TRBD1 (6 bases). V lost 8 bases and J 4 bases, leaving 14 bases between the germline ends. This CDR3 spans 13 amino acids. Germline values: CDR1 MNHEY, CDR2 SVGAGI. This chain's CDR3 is CASSAGAGTEAFF. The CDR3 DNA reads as TGTGCCAGCTCGGCAGGGGCGGGCACTGAAGCTTTCTTT.